This TCR beta chain was retrieved from a study of shared clonotypes between healthy human individuals. This table comes from immunoSEQ multiplex PCR, and its TCRdb copy is limited to in-frame clones, with some not included. The data hold 550,000 to 600,000 clones, with roughly 98% observed a single time. Naive CD8 isolation took CD45RO-negative cells positively selected for CCR7 and excluded terminally differentiated effector memory CD45RA+ cells. The CDR3 totals 15 residues. The V end lost 3 bases, the J end lost 4 bases, and 12 bases lay between the germline ends. Germline CDR1 is SGHNT and CDR2 is YENEEA.

The sample taken for sequencing was naive CD8+ T cells sorted from blood. The TCR was taken from a man aged 25 to 40 in good health. The J gene is TRBJ2-2, the V gene TRBV11-3; D might be TRBD2 (5 bases). The CDR3: CASSFLRGGTGELFF. As DNA, the CDR3 is TGTGCCAGCAGCTTTTTACGGGGTGGCACCGGGGAGCTGTTTTTT. Based on the CDR3 plus reference TRBV11-3 and TRBJ2-2, the full variable domain is EAGVVQSPRYKIIEKKQPVAFWCNPISGHNTLYWYLQNLGQGPELLIRYENEEAVDDSQLPKDRFSAERLKGVDSTLKIQPAELGDSAVYLCASSFLRGGTGELFFGEGSRLTVL.